This T cell receptor beta chain was identified in a study of siplizumab effects on memory and regulatory T cells. Study findings and constraints: Phenotypic classification as naive or memory proved unattainable for roughly 75-97% of proliferating CD4+ or CD8+ clones. Left unconfirmed was the suppressive function of proliferating Tregs from siplizumab cultures.

Germline V CDR1 and CDR2: LNHNV, YYDKDF (reference sequence). The CDR3 totals 14 residues. With 3 bases clipped from V and 4 bases from J, the junction kept 2 bases outside the gene matches. Per sample, the assay covered roughly 10^5 TCR templates. TCRdb keeps only in-frame clones here, not all; method: immunoSEQ multiplex PCR. Of over 10,000 clones in the sample, around 40% are singletons; the top ten hold about a tenth. For this clone: Its target is unknown.

For 6 days at 37°C, the mixed lymphocyte reaction cells were kept in coculture. Responder PBMCs were stained with CFSE, stimulator PBMCs were tagged with Violet Dye, and the populations were combined 1:1. The chain links TRBV15 to TRBJ2-3; TRBD2 matches at 9 bases. This receptor was taken from a human donor in good health; the cells came from an allogeneic mixed lymphocyte reaction. The specimen sequenced was CFSE-low (dividing) CD8+ T cells sorted from an allogeneic mixed lymphocyte reaction. Here the CDR3 reads CATSRERGADTQYF. CDR3 DNA: TGTGCCACCAGCAGGGAGCGGGGGGCAGATACGCAGTATTTT.